This T cell receptor beta chain was identified during a study of blood T cell repertoires in COVID-19. V dropped 3 bases and J dropped 5; count of bases not matched to a gene: 4. The CDR3 is 13 residues long. Germline assignment: CDR1 DFQATT and CDR2 SNEGSKA (reference sequence). This clone was counted between two and nine times. Assay used: immunoSEQ multiplex PCR; TCRdb lists only in-frame clones, some missing. This sample carries some 200,000 clones, over 70% of them seen once, and the ten largest clones take about 5.5%. The sample taken for sequencing was peripheral blood. This chain links TRBV20-1 with TRBJ2-5, with 9 nucleotides matching TRBD1. The receptor was isolated from an older woman with acute or convalescent COVID-19. The CDR3: CSASTGGFETQYF. The CDR3 DNA sequence: TGCAGTGCTAGTACAGGGGGCTTTGAGACCCAGTACTTC.